This T cell receptor beta chain was captured by sequencing in a study of identical twins. Study results and caveats: Cross-sectional statistical analysis was relied on for the conclusions, without the same donors being followed.

In the case of this clonotype: Antigen unknown.

The CDR3 runs 12 residues. Deletions cut 4 bases from V and 5 bases from J, with 9 bases between. Germline V gene data show CDR1 as SGHDT and CDR2 as YYEEEE. TCRdb re-called the 5' RACE reads with MiXCR, one entry per CDR3 protein. The table includes roughly 690,000 distinct CDR3 sequences, less than 7% detected once. The sequenced material came from naive T cells sorted from blood. This rearrangement joins TRBV5-6 to TRBJ1-1, with D unresolved. This clonotype originated in a young man in good health. CDR3 nucleotide sequence: TGTGCCAGCAGCCGGTGGAGGACTGAAGCTTTCTTT. This encodes CASSRWRTEAFF. Combining the CDR3 with reference TRBV5-6 and TRBJ1-1 gives the whole variable domain DAGVTQSPTHLIKTRGQQVTLRCSPKSGHDTVSWYQQALGQGPQFIFQYYEEEERQRGNFPDRFSGHQFPNYSSELNVNALLLGDSALYLCASSRWRTEAFFGQGTRLTVV.